These 14 T cell receptor beta chains were all obtained from the same sample, sequenced in a study of T-cell reconstitution after alpha-beta-depleted transplantation in children. During its preparation, the TCRbeta library received unique molecular identifiers. TCRdb passed the PCR reads through MiXCR, listing each CDR3 protein once. The sample lists 700,000 to 950,000 distinct CDR3 sequences; around 15% were seen once. The starting material was PBMCs, mostly from graft donor cells, obtained 360 days after TCRalphabeta/CD19-depleted stem cell transplant. The source is a male patient between 10 and 17 years old who had a stem cell transplant for acute lymphoblastic leukemia, so the T cells may come from the graft donor.

This clonotype occurred many times. V usage is TRBV27 and J usage is TRBJ1-1, with D tentatively TRBD1 (5 bases). In germline, CDR1 is MNHEY, CDR2 SMNVEV (reference sequence). This CDR3 has 14 residues. Trimming cost V 8 bases and J 1 base, with 14 bases left between them. CDR3 loop: CASGRDRQNTEAFF. DNA of the CDR3: TGTGCCAGCGGCCGTGACAGACAGAACACTGAAGCTTTCTTT.

The chain uses TRBV27 and TRBJ1-1; D call uncertain. V shed 2 bases and J shed 4 bases, with 11 bases lying between them. The CDR3 has 14 residues. The germline CDR1 and CDR2 sequences are MNHEY and SMNVEV (reference sequence). CDR3 loop: CASSLSDTPTEAFF. The DNA for the CDR3 is TGTGCCAGCAGTTTAAGCGATACCCCCACTGAAGCTTTCTTT.

The genes are TRBV10-2 and TRBJ2-7; TRBD1 is a possible D gene (6 bases). The CDR3 covers 12 residues. CDR1 WSHSY and CDR2 SAAADI come from the germline V gene. The ends were cut back, 7 bases at V and 6 bases at J, with 13 bases in the middle. In DNA form, the CDR3 reads TGCGCCAGCACCAGGGGTGTGGGCGAGCAGTACTTC. This gives the protein CASTRGVGEQYF.

Ten or more counts support this clonotype. This chain joins TRBV5-1 and TRBJ2-5, with 11 bases aligning to TRBD2. This CDR3 has 14 amino acids. The germline CDR1 and CDR2 sequences are SGHRS and YFSETQ. Germline trimming cut 4 bases from V and 5 bases from J; bases unmatched to any gene: 4. CDR3 in amino acids: CASSRGLAGETQYF. As DNA, the CDR3 is TGCGCCAGCAGCCGAGGACTAGCGGGCGAGACCCAGTACTTC. Using reference TRBV5-1 and TRBJ2-5 for the parts outside the CDR3, the full variable domain is KAGVTQTPRYLIKTRGQQVTLSCSPISGHRSVSWYQQTPGQGLQFLFEYFSETQRNKGNFPGRFSGRQFSNSRSEMNVSTLELGDSALYLCASSRGLAGETQYFGPGTRLLVL.

This clonotype has only a few counts. This chain uses TRBV29-1 with TRBJ2-3; no clear D. This CDR3 has 12 residues. Trimming took off 3 bases at V and 8 bases at J, with 12 bases between the two ends. CDR1 is SQVTM, CDR2 ANQGSEA, per germline. This CDR3 is CSVEGSAFTQYF. In DNA form, the CDR3 reads TGCAGCGTTGAGGGTTCGGCCTTTACGCAGTATTTT.

This clonotype was counted many times. An end of the junction differs from the germline gene, which may be a read error. This rearrangement joins TRBV7-9 to TRBJ1-1; D remains ambiguous. Germline V gene data show CDR1 as SEHNR and CDR2 as FQNEAQ (reference sequence). The CDR3 spans 14 residues. The CDR3 region has the DNA TGTGCCAGCAGTTTAGGTCGGGGAAACACTGAAGCTTTCTTT. Translated, it gives CASSLGRGNTEAFF.

This clonotype was observed a few times. The chain employs TRBV5-1 and TRBJ2-2; 9 nucleotides align to TRBD2. The J segment lost 5 bases and the V segment lost 2 bases, leaving 7 bases of the junction unmatched. CDR3 length: 16 amino acids. The germline CDR1 and CDR2 sequences are SGHRS and YFSETQ. The CDR3 sequence is CASSFSGRGGTGELFF. The CDR3 region has the DNA TGCGCCAGCAGCTTTAGCGGGAGAGGTGGAACCGGGGAGCTGTTTTTT. Drawing the rest from reference TRBV5-1 and TRBJ2-2, the complete variable domain is KAGVTQTPRYLIKTRGQQVTLSCSPISGHRSVSWYQQTPGQGLQFLFEYFSETQRNKGNFPGRFSGRQFSNSRSEMNVSTLELGDSALYLCASSFSGRGGTGELFFGEGSRLTVL.

This clonotype showed up just a few times. This CDR3 is CASSVLVGEQFF. The CDR3 DNA reads TGTGCCAGCAGCGTCCTGGTTGGCGAGCAGTTCTTC. The V and J genes are TRBV7-6 and TRBJ2-1; D gene ambiguous. From germline, CDR1 is SGHVS and CDR2 FNYEAQ. Trimming removed 5 bases from V and 10 bases from J, with 12 bases in between. This CDR3 has 12 amino acids.

This clonotype was picked up a small number of times. In DNA form, the CDR3 reads TGTGCCAGCAGCCAAGTCGGGACTAGCTACGAGCAGTACTTC. The encoded protein is CASSQVGTSYEQYF. J is TRBJ2-7 and V is TRBV3-1, with 8 bases lining up with TRBD2. Germline CDR1 reads LGHDT; CDR2 reads YNNKEL (reference sequence). CDR3 size: 14 residues. Trimming took 1 base from V and 3 from J; bases not matched to a gene: 2.

This CDR3 reads CASTPFTGAIEAFF. The CDR3 DNA reads TGTGCCAGCACCCCATTTACAGGGGCGATTGAAGCTTTCTTT. The chain has TRBV11-2 and TRBJ1-1, with 7 positions matching TRBD1. Germline V lookup: CDR1 SGHAT, CDR2 FQNNGV. The CDR3 contains 14 residues. The J segment lost 7 bases and the V segment lost 7 bases, leaving 12 bases of the junction unmatched. The variable domain in full, with the rest retrieved from reference TRBV11-2 and TRBJ1-1, is EAGVAQSPRYKIIEKRQSVAFWCNPISGHATLYWYQQILGQGPKLLIQFQNNGVVDDSQLPKDRFSAERLKGVDSTLKIQPAKLEDSAVYLCASTPFTGAIEAFFGQGTRLTVV.

At least ten counts were recorded for this clonotype. V is TRBV27 and J is TRBJ2-1; 12 positions agree with TRBD2. CDR3 length equals 14 residues. The ends lost 8 bases at V and 6 bases at J; junction bases unmatched: 5. CDR1 and CDR2 from the germline V gene are MNHEY and SMNVEV (reference sequence). The CDR3 sequence: CASWTSGKPNEQFF. For the CDR3, the DNA is TGTGCCAGCTGGACTAGCGGGAAGCCCAATGAGCAGTTCTTC.

The CDR3 region has the DNA TGTGCCAGCAGCACCGGGACAGGAAAACTGTTTTTT. Protein sequence: CASSTGTGKLFF. The chain joins TRBV13 to TRBJ1-4, with 8 bases that match TRBD1. The V gene's germline CDR1 is PRHDT and CDR2 FYEKMQ (reference sequence). CDR3 length: 12 residues. The V and J ends lost 5 bases and 10 bases, in that order; junction bases with no gene match: 3.

The table lists this clonotype with a few counts. The DNA for the CDR3 is TGTGCCAGCAGCTTGAGTCTAGCGGGTGTCCTTGGGGCCTACAATGAGCAGTTCTTC. It codes for CASSLSLAGVLGAYNEQFF. The V and J genes are TRBV5-4 and TRBJ2-1; 8 bases line up with TRBD2. The CDR3 has 19 amino acids. Looked up from germline, CDR1 is SGHNT and CDR2 is YYREEE (reference sequence). V lost 1 base, J lost 2 bases, and 14 bases stayed unmatched.

There are a few counts of this clonotype. The chain carries TRBV7-9 and TRBJ2-1; D possibly corresponds to TRBD2 (6 bases). Trimming removed 6 bases from V and 7 bases from J, with 16 bases in between. Germline values: CDR1 SEHNR, CDR2 FQNEAQ (reference sequence). The CDR3 runs 14 residues. This CDR3 is CASRSLGGKNEQFF. The CDR3 bases are TGTGCCAGCAGAAGCCTAGGAGGGAAGAATGAGCAGTTCTTC. The variable domain in full, with the rest retrieved from reference TRBV7-9 and TRBJ2-1, is DTGVSQNPRHKITKRGQNVTFRCDPISEHNRLYWYRQTLGQGPEFLTYFQNEAQLEKSRLLSDRFSAERPKGSFSTLEIQRTEQGDSAMYLCASRSLGGKNEQFFGPGTRLTVL.